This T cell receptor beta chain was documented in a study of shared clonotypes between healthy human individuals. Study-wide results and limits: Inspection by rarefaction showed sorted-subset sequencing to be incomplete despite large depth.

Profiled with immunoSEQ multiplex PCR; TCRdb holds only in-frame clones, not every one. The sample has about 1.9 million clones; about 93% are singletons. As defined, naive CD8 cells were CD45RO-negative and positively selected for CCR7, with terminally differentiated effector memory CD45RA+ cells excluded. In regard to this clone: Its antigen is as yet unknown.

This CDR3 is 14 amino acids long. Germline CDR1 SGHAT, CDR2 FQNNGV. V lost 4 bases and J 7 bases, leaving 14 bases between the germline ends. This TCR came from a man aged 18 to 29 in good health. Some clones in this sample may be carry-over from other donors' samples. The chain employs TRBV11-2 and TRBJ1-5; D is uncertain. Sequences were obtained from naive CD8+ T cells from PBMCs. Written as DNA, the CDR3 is TGTGCCAGCAGCTGGGCCCTCGGCGGGCAGCCCCAGCATTTT. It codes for CASSWALGGQPQHF.